These T cell receptor beta chains were read from a single sample in a study of shared T cell receptors in the human thymus. Using immunoSEQ multiplex PCR, the repertoire was profiled, and TCRdb retains in-frame clones only, with some absent. Of about 660,000 clones listed, about 90% are singletons. The data were also submitted as part of a second study, on human thymus T cells.

Sequenced input: thymocytes. These receptor sequences come from a boy younger than two with a congenital heart defect. The conserved cysteine and the conserved F or W are not part of the CDR3 here.

>TRBJ1-5|TRBV15
ATSRTDRHSNQPQH
>TRBJ1-1|TRBV5-6
ASSLGHVEVDTEAF
>TRBJ1-1|TRBV11-2
ASSPVQLPRNTEAF
>TRBJ1-2|TRBV10-3
AMQVSFYGYT
>TRBJ1-6|TRBV5-1
ASSLALDRYNSPLH
>TRBJ2-2|TRBV28
ASREQGTGELF
>TRBJ2-1|TRBV6-5
ASSYTRTLAQQF
>TRBJ1-5|TRBV4-3
ASSQDLGLRNSNQPQH
>TRBJ2-5|TRBV9
ASSVDGKLKTQY
>TRBJ2-3|TRBV9
ASSFLSLDRDLTCCTDTQY
>TRBJ2-3|TRBV12-2
ASPHPRICQADTQY
>TRBJ1-1|TRBV10-3
AIRPQRGHTEAF
>TRBJ2-2|TRBV28
ASHPAENTGELF
>TRBJ2-5|TRBV2
ATPRGTGGCETQY
>TRBJ1-2|TRBV7-8
ASSSKTEEPRGYT
>TRBJ2-1|TRBV11-2
ASSLDIGAPEPNEQF
>TRBJ2-1|TRBV28
ASQMGRERF
>TRBJ2-7|TRBV28
ASSPGYPRGEQY
>TRBJ2-2|TRBV27
ASSLGAAGAQNTGELF
>TRBJ1-2|TRBV6-6
ASSAGTGNYGYT
>TRBJ2-2|TRBV4-2
ASSQGDRGKTGELF
>TRBJ1-2|TRBV14
ASSQETGGYGYT